This TCR beta chain was observed in a study of blood T cell repertoires in COVID-19 (dated by TCRdb to 2018 to 2020). Context from the whole study: Samples from collaborators originated in the United States, Italy and Spain and spanned both the acute and convalescent phases of COVID-19. Deeply sampled blood TCRbeta repertoires from subjects exposed to, actively infected with, or recovered from COVID-19 were included in the dataset. The repertoires were released in a freely available public database meant as a resource for research on the immune response to SARS-CoV-2. The material from the prospective study consisted of cDNA or gDNA derived from T cells, B-cell-depleted T cells, or PBMCs. The sample metadata nearly always contained a de-identified subject ID, COVID-19 status, age in years and sex. Samples were obtained from the ongoing ImmuneRACE study (first 160 participants) and from roughly 1,300 subjects provided by 6 global collaborators. HLA class I and class II types, where available, came from metadata supplied by the sample provider rather than from assay-based typing.

The immunoSEQ Assay, a bias-controlled multiplex PCR, was used to amplify TCRbeta CDR3 regions from genomic DNA. The study's processing was this. The number of nucleated cells in each sample was estimated from the amplification of reference gene primers within the assay. Sequence reads were collapsed and filtered to measure the absolute abundance of every unique TCRbeta CDR3 rearrangement. For each sample, productive Simpson clonality was calculated as the square root of Simpson's diversity index over productive rearrangements. Sourced from immuneACCESS, this table was stored by TCRdb with only in-frame sequences that have V and J called. A share of the clones is absent; for the studies checked, an unresolved V gene accounts for under half, and the remainder has no known explanation. V and J calls and clone size are those listed in that table; D and trimming were worked out from the DNA. The sample table contains under 450,000 clones; only one count was recorded for 81% of them. 1.1% of the sample is taken by the ten largest.

Whole blood was collected in K2EDTA tubes by collaborating institutions according to the institutions' own protocols. For TCRbeta analysis, collaborators shipped samples as frozen whole blood, isolated PBMCs, or DNA extracted from either of those sample types. The study at large found these results: Clinical and demographic metadata were provided uncurated, with the amount varying by source and participant.

The table lists this clone with a few counts. The clone's antigen remains unknown. Per-nucleotide qualities are absent, and no much larger clonotype sits a single base away. CDR1 and CDR2 (SNHLY, FYNNEI) derive from the germline V gene. The CDR3, from cysteine to phenylalanine, totals 15 residues. Only the CDR3 region is kept as DNA, spanning 45 bases read in frame from base 1. Trimming takes 8 bases off V and 4 bases off J; junction bases not matched to a gene: 11. The chain is made from TRBV2 and TRBJ1-1; 9 central bases correspond to TRBD1. Sequenced: peripheral blood. The source of this sequence is a human donor with acute or convalescent COVID-19. The donor label of this sample is uncertain. CDR3 loop: CASYWTGVIGTEAFF. The nucleotides are TGTGCCAGCTATTGGACAGGGGTTATAGGCACTGAAGCTTTCTTT.